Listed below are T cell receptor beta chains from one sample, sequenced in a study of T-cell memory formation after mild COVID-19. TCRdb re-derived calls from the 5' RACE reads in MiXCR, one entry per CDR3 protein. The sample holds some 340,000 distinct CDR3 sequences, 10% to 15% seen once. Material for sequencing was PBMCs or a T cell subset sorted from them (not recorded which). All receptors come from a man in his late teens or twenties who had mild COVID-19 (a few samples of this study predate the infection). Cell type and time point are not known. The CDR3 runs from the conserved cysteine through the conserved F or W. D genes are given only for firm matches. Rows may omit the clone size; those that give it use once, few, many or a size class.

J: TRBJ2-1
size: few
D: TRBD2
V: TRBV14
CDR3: CASADWESGGEQFF
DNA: TGTGCCAGCGCGGATTGGGAGTCGGGGGGGGAGCAGTTCTTC

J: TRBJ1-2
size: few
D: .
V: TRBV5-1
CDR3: CASSLAEVGPVYGYTF
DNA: TGCGCCAGCAGCTTGGCCGAGGTCGGGCCAGTCTATGGCTACACCTTC

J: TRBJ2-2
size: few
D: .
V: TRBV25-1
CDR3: CASGSVGGGEIGELFF
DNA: TGTGCCAGCGGTTCCGTGGGAGGGGGCGAGATCGGGGAGCTGTTTTTT

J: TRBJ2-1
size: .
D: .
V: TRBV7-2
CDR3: CASSKPGPNEQFF
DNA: TGTGCCAGCAGCAAACCAGGCCCGAATGAGCAGTTCTTC

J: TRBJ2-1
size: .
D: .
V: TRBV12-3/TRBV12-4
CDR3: CASSFSMYGNEQFF
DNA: TGTGCCAGCAGTTTCTCGATGTATGGCAATGAGCAGTTCTTC

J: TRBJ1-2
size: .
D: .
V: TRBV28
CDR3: CASRETNYGYTF
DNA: TGTGCCAGCAGGGAGACTAACTATGGCTACACCTTC

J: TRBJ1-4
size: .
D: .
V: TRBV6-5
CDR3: CASSYSGARDEKLFF
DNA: TGTGCCAGCAGTTACTCCGGGGCGCGAGATGAAAAACTGTTTTTT

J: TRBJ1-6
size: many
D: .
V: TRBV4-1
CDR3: CASSQDFAQANSYNSPLHF
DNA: TGCGCCAGCAGCCAAGATTTCGCACAGGCAAACTCCTATAATTCACCCCTCCACTTT

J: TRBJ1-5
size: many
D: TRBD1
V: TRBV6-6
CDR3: CASSPQGAWGNQPQHF
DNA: TGTGCCAGCAGCCCCCAGGGGGCTTGGGGCAATCAGCCCCAGCATTTT

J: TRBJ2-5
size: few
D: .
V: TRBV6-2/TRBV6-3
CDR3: CASSYEDGGEETQYF
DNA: TGTGCCAGCAGTTACGAGGATGGGGGAGAGGAGACCCAGTACTTC

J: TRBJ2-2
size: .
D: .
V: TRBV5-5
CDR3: CASSFSRGNTGELFF
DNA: TGTGCCAGCAGCTTCAGCAGGGGGAACACCGGGGAGCTGTTTTTT

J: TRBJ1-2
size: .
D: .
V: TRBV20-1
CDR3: CTCLDTANGYTF
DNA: TGCACCTGCCTGGACACGGCCAATGGCTACACCTTC

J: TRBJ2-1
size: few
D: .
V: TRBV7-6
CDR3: CASSSWSYNEQFF
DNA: TGTGCCAGCAGCTCTTGGTCCTACAATGAGCAGTTCTTC

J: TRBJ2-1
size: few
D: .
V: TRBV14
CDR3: CASRSLEPYGNEQFF
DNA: TGTGCCAGCAGATCGTTGGAACCCTACGGCAATGAGCAGTTCTTC

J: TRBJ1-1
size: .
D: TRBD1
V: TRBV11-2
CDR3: CASSSTRQGWGTEAFF
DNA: TGTGCCAGCAGCTCGACGAGACAGGGGTGGGGGACTGAAGCTTTCTTT

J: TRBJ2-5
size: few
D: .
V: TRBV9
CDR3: CASSSPLERETQYF
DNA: TGTGCCAGCAGCTCCCCACTAGAGCGGGAGACCCAGTACTTC

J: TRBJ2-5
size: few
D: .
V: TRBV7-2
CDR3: CASSLDGRGLGTQYF
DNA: TGTGCCAGCAGCCTGGATGGCAGGGGCCTCGGGACCCAGTACTTC

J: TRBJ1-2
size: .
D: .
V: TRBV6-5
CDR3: CASSHRVRNYYGYTF
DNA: TGTGCCAGCAGCCACAGGGTCCGAAATTACTATGGCTACACCTTC

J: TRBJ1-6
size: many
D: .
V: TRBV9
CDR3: CASRTMAEDNSPLHF
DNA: TGTGCCAGCAGGACGATGGCCGAAGATAATTCACCCCTCCACTTT

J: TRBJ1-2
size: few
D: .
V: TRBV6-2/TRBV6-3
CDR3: CASSTIVGDGYTF
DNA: TGTGCCAGCAGTACCATCGTGGGGGATGGCTACACCTTC

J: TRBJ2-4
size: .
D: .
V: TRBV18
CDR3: CASSPPGAPRGNIQYF
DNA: TGTGCCAGCTCACCACCGGGGGCCCCACGGGGAAACATTCAGTACTTC

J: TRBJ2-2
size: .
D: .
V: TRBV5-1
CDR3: CATWGEANTGELFF
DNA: TGCGCCACCTGGGGGGAGGCGAACACCGGGGAGCTGTTTTTT

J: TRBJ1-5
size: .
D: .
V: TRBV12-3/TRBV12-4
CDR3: CASSFISGNQPQHF
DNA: TGTGCCAGCAGTTTTATATCGGGAAATCAGCCCCAGCATTTT

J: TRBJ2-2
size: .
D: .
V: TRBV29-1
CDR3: CSVRRNTGELFF
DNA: TGCAGCGTTCGTCGTAACACCGGGGAGCTGTTTTTT

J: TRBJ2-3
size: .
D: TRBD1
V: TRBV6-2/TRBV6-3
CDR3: CASRDRGETDTQYF
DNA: TGTGCCAGCAGAGACAGGGGAGAGACAGATACGCAGTATTTT

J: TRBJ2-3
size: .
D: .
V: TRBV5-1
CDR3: CASSQEVHTDTQYF
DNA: TGCGCCAGCAGTCAGGAGGTTCACACAGATACGCAGTATTTT

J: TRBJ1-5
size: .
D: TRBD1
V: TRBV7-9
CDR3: CASSVSGGDQPQHF
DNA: TGTGCCAGCAGCGTCTCAGGGGGGGATCAGCCCCAGCATTTT

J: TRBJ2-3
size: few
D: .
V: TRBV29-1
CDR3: CSVEDRGRPRDTQYF
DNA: TGCAGCGTTGAAGATCGGGGACGGCCCCGAGATACGCAGTATTTT

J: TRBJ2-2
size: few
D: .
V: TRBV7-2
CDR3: CASSLALLAGELFF
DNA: TGTGCCAGCAGCTTAGCCCTCCTCGCCGGGGAGCTGTTTTTT

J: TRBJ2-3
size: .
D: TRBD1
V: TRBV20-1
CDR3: CSAHKPGQGTDTQYF
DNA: TGCAGTGCTCACAAGCCGGGACAGGGCACAGATACGCAGTATTTT

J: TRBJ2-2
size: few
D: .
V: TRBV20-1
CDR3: CSARDPKGDNTGELFF
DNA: TGCAGTGCTAGAGATCCTAAGGGGGACAACACCGGGGAGCTGTTTTTT

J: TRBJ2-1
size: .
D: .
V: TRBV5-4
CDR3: CASSLDRVPQFF
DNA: TGTGCCAGCAGCTTGGACAGGGTCCCCCAGTTCTTC

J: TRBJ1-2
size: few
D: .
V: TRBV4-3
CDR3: CASSQDPDGLGGYTF
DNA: TGCGCCAGCAGCCAAGATCCGGACGGCCTTGGGGGCTACACCTTC

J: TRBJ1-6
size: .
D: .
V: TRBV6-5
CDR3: CASTPGDVSPLHF
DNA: TGTGCCAGCACTCCGGGAGACGTCTCACCCCTCCACTTT

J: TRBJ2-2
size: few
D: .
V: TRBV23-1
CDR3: CASSQGGELFF
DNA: TGCGCCAGCAGTCAGGGCGGGGAGCTGTTTTTT

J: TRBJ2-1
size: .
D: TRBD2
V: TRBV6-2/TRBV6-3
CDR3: CASSVAGEGNGEQFF
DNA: TGTGCCAGCAGCGTAGCGGGGGAAGGCAATGGTGAGCAGTTCTTC

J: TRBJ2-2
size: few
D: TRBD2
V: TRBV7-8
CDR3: CASSSRLAGARDGELFF
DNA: TGTGCCAGCAGCTCCAGACTAGCGGGGGCCCGGGACGGGGAGCTGTTTTTT

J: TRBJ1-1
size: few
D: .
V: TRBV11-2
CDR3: CASSQFGTHTEAFF
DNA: TGTGCCAGCAGCCAGTTCGGCACCCACACTGAAGCTTTCTTT

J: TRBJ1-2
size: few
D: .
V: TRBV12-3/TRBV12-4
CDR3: CASSAGGYGYGYTF
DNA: TGTGCCAGCAGCGCCGGGGGTTACGGCTATGGCTACACCTTC

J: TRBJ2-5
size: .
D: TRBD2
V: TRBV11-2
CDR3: CASTDTTSWGLQYF
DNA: TGTGCCAGCACCGATACGACTAGCTGGGGACTCCAGTACTTC

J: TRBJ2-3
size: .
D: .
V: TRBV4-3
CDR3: CASSQVYQVQGTDTQYF
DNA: TGCGCCAGCAGCCAAGTTTACCAAGTCCAGGGCACAGATACGCAGTATTTT

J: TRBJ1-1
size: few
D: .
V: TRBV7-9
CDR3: CASSLHSLEAFF
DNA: TGTGCCAGCAGCTTGCATTCCTTAGAAGCTTTCTTT

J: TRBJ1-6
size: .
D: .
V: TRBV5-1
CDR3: CASSSEGNSPLHF
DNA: TGCGCCAGCAGCTCTGAAGGGAATTCACCCCTCCACTTT

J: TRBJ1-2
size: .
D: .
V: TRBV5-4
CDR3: CASSDYVNYGYTF
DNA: TGTGCCAGCAGCGATTATGTTAACTATGGCTACACCTTC

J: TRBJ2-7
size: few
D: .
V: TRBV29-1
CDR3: CSGGSQGTYEQYF
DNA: TGCAGCGGCGGTTCTCAGGGAACCTACGAGCAGTACTTC

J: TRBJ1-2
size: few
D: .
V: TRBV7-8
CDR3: CASQQGSSYGYTF
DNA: TGTGCCAGCCAACAGGGATCGAGCTATGGCTACACCTTC

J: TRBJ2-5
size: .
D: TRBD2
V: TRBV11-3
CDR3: CASSTTSGGTQYF
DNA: TGTGCCAGCAGCACCACTAGCGGGGGGACCCAGTACTTC

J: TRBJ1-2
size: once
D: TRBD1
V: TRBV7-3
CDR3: CASSLKDLRGERGYTF
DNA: TGTGCCAGCAGCTTAAAAGACCTCAGGGGGGAGAGAGGCTACACCTTC

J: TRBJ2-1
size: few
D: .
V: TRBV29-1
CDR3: CSVERGGSYNEQFF
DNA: TGCAGCGTTGAGAGGGGGGGCTCCTACAATGAGCAGTTCTTC

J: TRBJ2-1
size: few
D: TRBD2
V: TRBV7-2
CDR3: CASSLRSGGADEQFF
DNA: TGTGCCAGCAGCTTACGTAGCGGGGGGGCTGATGAGCAGTTCTTC

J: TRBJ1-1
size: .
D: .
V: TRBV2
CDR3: CASYRDPGTEAFF
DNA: TGTGCCAGCTACAGGGACCCGGGCACTGAAGCTTTCTTT

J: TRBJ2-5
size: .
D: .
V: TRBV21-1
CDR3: CASSKARGAVNQETQYF
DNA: TGTGCCAGCAGCAAAGCACGAGGGGCGGTCAACCAAGAGACCCAGTACTTC

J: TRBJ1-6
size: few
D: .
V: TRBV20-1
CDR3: CSARDAPADYNSPLHF
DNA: TGCAGTGCTAGAGATGCGCCGGCAGACTATAATTCACCCCTCCACTTT

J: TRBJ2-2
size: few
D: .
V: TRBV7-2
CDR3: CASTLMRTGNTGELFF
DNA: TGTGCCAGCACCTTAATGCGGACGGGGAACACCGGGGAGCTGTTTTTT

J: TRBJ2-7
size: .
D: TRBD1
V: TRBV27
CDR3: CASRHGQVYEQYF
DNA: TGTGCCAGCAGACATGGACAGGTCTACGAGCAGTACTTC

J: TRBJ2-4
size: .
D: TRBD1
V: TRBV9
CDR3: CASSEPPRQGSENIQYF
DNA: TGTGCCAGCAGCGAGCCGCCAAGACAGGGAAGCGAAAACATTCAGTACTTC

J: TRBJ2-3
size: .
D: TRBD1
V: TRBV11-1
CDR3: CASSFPGQERSTDTQYF
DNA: TGTGCCAGCAGCTTCCCTGGACAGGAGCGTAGCACAGATACGCAGTATTTT

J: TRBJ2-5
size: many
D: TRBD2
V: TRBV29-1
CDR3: CSVEDTTSDEETQYF
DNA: TGCAGCGTTGAAGATACGACTAGCGATGAAGAGACCCAGTACTTC